This passage covers 5 T cell receptor beta chains from one sample sequenced in a study of radiotherapy plus CTLA-4 blockade in lung cancer. TCRdb's copy holds only in-frame clones and misses some; the assay was immunoSEQ multiplex PCR. The sample holds approximately 94,000 clones, around 84% seen once. Sample: peripheral blood, taken from a patient treated with radiotherapy plus ipilimumab. The receptors here all came from a human donor with non-small cell lung cancer that progressed on radiotherapy plus ipilimumab.

The chain recombines TRBV19 with TRBJ1-2; 10 bases fit TRBD1. This CDR3 contains 15 residues. From germline, CDR1 is LNHDA and CDR2 SQIVND (reference sequence). V trimming: 5 bases; J trimming: 8 bases; junction bases outside the gene matches: 11. CDR3 nucleotides: TGTGCCAGTAGTTCGCCGGGACAGGGGATACGGGGCTACACCTTC. Residues: CASSSPGQGIRGYTF.

The V and J genes are TRBV4-1 and TRBJ2-7; D remains ambiguous. Between the trimmed V and J ends, which lost 1 base and 0 bases, there was a span of 16 bases. The CDR3 has 17 amino acids. The germline gives CDR1 MGHRA, CDR2 YSYEKL. CDR3 sequence (DNA): TGCGCCAGCAGCCAAGTTGATCTGGGCTTCAGCTCCTACGAGCAGTACTTC. Amino acids: CASSQVDLGFSSYEQYF.

The V gene is TRBV2, the J gene TRBJ2-3; D possibly corresponds to TRBD1 (6 bases). Per the germline V gene, CDR1 is SNHLY and CDR2 is FYNNEI. Trimming removed 8 bases from V and 3 bases from J, with 12 bases in between. This CDR3 is 13 amino acids long. CDR3 protein: CASEAGVTDTQYF. The CDR3 bases are TGTGCCAGCGAGGCAGGGGTAACAGATACGCAGTATTTT.

This rearrangement joins TRBV6-1 to TRBJ2-3; weak D call: TRBD1 (6 bases). V was trimmed by 7 bases and J by 4 bases, leaving 15 bases between them. Germline V CDR1 and CDR2: MNHNS, SASEGT. The CDR3 has 14 amino acids. The DNA for the CDR3 is TGTGCCAGCAAACGACAGGTTTTCGCAGATACGCAGTATTTT. Translating gives CASKRQVFADTQYF.

The rearrangement joins TRBV5-4 to TRBJ2-2; D is perhaps TRBD2 (5 bases). V shed 4 bases and J shed 6 bases, with 22 bases lying between them. This CDR3 spans 17 amino acids. CDR1 is SGHNT and CDR2 is YYREEE in the germline V gene (reference sequence). Written as DNA, the CDR3 is TGTGCCAGCAGCGGAGCCGGTGGCCCAGGAGGATCCGGGGAGCTGTTTTTT. It codes for CASSGAGGPGGSGELFF.